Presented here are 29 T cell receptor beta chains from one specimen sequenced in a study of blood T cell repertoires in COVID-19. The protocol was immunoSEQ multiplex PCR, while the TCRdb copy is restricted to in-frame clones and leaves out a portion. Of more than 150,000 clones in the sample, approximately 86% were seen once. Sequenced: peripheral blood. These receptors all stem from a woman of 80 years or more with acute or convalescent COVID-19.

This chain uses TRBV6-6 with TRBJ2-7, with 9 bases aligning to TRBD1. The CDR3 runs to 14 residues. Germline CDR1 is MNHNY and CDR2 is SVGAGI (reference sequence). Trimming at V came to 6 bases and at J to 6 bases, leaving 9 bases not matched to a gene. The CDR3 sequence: CASSPRQGVSEQYF. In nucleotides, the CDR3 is TGTGCCAGCAGCCCACGACAGGGGGTATCCGAGCAGTACTTC.

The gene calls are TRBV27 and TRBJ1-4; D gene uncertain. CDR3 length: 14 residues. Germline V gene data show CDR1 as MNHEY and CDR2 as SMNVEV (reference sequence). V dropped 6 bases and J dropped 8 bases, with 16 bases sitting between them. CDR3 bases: TGTGCCAGCAGGAACGATAAGGGAGGAGAAAAACTGTTTTTT. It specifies CASRNDKGGEKLFF.

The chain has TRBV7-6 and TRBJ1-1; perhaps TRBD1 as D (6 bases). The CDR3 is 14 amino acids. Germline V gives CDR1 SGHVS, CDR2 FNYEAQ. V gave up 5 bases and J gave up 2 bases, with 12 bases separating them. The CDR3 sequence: CASSLNRDNTEAFF. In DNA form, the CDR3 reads TGTGCCAGCAGCCTGAACAGGGATAACACTGAAGCTTTCTTT. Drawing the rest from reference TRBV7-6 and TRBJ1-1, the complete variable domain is GAGVSQSPRYKVTKRGQDVALRCDPISGHVSLYWYRQALGQGPEFLTYFNYEAQQDKSGLPNDRFSAERPEGSISTLTIQRTEQRDSAMYRCASSLNRDNTEAFFGQGTRLTVV.

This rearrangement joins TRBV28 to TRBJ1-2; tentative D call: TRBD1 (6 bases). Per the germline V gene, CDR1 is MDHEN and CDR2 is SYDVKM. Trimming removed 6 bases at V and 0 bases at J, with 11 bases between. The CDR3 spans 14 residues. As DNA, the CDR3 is TGTGCCAGCAGCCTGACAGGTTCTAACTATGGCTACACCTTC. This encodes CASSLTGSNYGYTF.

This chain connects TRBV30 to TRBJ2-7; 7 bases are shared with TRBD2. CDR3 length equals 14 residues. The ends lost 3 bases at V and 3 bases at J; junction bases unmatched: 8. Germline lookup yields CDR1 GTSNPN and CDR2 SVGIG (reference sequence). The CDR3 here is CAWRLSGWNYEQYF. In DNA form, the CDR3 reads TGTGCCTGGAGGCTTAGCGGGTGGAACTACGAGCAGTACTTC.

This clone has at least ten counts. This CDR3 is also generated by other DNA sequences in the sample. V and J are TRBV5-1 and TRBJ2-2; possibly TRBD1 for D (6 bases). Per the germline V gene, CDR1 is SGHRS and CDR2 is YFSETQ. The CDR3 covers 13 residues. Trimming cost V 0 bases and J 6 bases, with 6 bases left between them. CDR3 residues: CASSLEGAGELFF. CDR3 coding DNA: TGCGCCAGCAGCTTGGAGGGGGCCGGGGAGCTGTTTTTT.

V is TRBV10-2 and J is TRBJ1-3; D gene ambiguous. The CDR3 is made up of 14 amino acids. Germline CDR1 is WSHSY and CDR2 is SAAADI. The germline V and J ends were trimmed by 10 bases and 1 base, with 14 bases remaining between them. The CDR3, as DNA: TGCGCCACCACTACTCAAGGTTCTGGAAACACCATATATTTT. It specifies CATTTQGSGNTIYF.

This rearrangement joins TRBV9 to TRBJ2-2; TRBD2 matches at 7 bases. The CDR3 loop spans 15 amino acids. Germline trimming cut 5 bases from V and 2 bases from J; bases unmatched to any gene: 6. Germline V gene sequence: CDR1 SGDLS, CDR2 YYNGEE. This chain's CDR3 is CASSLRGVNTGELFF. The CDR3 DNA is TGTGCCAGCAGTCTCCGGGGGGTTAACACCGGGGAGCTGTTTTTT.

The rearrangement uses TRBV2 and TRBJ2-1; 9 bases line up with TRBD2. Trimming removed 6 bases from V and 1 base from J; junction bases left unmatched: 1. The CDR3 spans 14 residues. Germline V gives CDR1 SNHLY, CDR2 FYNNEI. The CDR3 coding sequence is TGTGCCAGCAGCAGCGGGAGGTCCTACAATGAGCAGTTCTTC. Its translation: CASSSGRSYNEQFF.

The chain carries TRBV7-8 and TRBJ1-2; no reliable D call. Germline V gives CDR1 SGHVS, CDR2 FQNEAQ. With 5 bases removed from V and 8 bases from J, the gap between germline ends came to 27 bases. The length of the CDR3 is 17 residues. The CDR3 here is CASSPHGGSGIMKGYTF. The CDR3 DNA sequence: TGTGCCAGCAGCCCCCATGGTGGCAGCGGGATCATGAAAGGCTACACCTTC. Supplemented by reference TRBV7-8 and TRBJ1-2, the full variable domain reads GAGVSQSPRYKVAKRGQDVALRCDPISGHVSLFWYQQALGQGPEFLTYFQNEAQLDKSGLPSDRFFAERPEGSVSTLKIQRTQQEDSAVYLCASSPHGGSGIMKGYTFGSGTRLTVV.

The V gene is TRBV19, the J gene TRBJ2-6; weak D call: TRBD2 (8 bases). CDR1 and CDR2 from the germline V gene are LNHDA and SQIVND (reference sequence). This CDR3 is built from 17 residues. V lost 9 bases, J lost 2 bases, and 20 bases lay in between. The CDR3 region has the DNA TGTGCCAGCAGCGGGGGAACAGGGGCGCCTGGGGCCAACGTCCTGACTTTC. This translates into CASSGGTGAPGANVLTF.

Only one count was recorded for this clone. CDR3: CATWGGGGSYEQYF. The CDR3 DNA reads as TGTGCCACCTGGGGAGGAGGTGGCTCCTACGAGCAGTACTTC. The chain joins TRBV10-3 to TRBJ2-7; weak D call: TRBD2 (6 bases). The CDR3 covers 14 residues. Germline CDR1 ENHRY, CDR2 SYGVKD. V gave up 10 bases and J gave up 0 bases, with 16 bases separating them.

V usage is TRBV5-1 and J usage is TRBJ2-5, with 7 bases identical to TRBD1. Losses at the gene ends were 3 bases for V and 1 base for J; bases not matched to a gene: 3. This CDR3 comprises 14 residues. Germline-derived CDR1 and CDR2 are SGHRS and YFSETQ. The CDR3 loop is CASSYGTVQETQYF. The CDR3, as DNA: TGCGCCAGCAGCTATGGGACAGTCCAAGAGACCCAGTACTTC. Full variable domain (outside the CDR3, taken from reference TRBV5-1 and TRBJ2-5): KAGVTQTPRYLIKTRGQQVTLSCSPISGHRSVSWYQQTPGQGLQFLFEYFSETQRNKGNFPGRFSGRQFSNSRSEMNVSTLELGDSALYLCASSYGTVQETQYFGPGTRLLVL.

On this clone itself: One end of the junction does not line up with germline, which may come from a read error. Here the CDR3 reads CASSSLAKRDTQYF. The CDR3 nucleotides read TGTGCCAGCAGTAGTCTAGCCAAGCGAGATACGCAGTATTTT. The chain uses TRBV19 and TRBJ2-3, with TRBD2 as a possible D gene (5 bases). Per germline, CDR1 LNHDA and CDR2 SQIVND (reference sequence). The CDR3 has 14 amino acids.

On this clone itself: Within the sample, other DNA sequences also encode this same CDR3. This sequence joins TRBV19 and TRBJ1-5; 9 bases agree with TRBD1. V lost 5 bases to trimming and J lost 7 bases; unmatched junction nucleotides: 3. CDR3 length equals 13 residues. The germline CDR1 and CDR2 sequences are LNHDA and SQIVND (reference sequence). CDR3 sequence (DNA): TGTGCCAGTAGTGGGACAGGGAACCAGCCCCAGCATTTT. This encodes CASSGTGNQPQHF.

CDR3: CASSLLVAGGPGEQFF. CDR3 nucleotide sequence: TGCGCCAGCAGCTTGTTGGTAGCGGGAGGGCCCGGTGAGCAGTTCTTC. The chain couples TRBV5-1 to TRBJ2-1; 11 bases map to TRBD2. The germline V gene encodes CDR1 SGHRS and CDR2 YFSETQ. V dropped 1 base and J dropped 9; count of bases not matched to a gene: 9. This CDR3 has 16 residues.

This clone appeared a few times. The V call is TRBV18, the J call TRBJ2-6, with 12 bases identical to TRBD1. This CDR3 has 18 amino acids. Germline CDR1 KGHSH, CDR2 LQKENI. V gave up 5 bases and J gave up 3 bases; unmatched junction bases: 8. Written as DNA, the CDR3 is TGTGCCAGCTCAGCCGGGACAGGGGGCGCTGGTGGGGCCAACGTCCTGACTTTC. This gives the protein CASSAGTGGAGGANVLTF.

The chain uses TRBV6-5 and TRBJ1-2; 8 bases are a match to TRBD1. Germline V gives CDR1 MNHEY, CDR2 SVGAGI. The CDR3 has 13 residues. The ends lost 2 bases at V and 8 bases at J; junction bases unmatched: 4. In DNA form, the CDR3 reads TGTGCCAGCAGTTACGGGACAGGAAGGGGCTACACCTTC. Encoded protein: CASSYGTGRGYTF.

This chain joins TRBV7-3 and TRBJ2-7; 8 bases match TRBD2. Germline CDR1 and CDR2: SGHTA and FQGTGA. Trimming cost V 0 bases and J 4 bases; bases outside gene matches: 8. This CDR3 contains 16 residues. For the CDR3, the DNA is TGTGCCAGCAGCTTAACGATGACTAGCGCAAGATACGAGCAGTACTTC. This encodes CASSLTMTSARYEQYF.

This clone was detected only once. The CDR3 here is CASRPGGGVVEAFF. For the CDR3, the DNA is TGTGCCAGCAGACCGGGAGGGGGCGTCGTTGAAGCTTTCTTT. This rearrangement joins TRBV27 to TRBJ1-1; 7 bases map to TRBD1. Unmatched junction bases numbered 11, after V lost 6 bases and J lost 7 bases. This CDR3 region has 14 residues. Per the germline V gene, CDR1 is MNHEY and CDR2 is SMNVEV (reference sequence).

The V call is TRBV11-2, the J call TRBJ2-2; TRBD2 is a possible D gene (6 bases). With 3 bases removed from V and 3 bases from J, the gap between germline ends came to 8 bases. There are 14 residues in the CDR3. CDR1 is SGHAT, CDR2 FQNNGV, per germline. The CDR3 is CASSLTRYTGELFF. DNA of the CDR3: TGTGCCAGCAGCTTGACTAGATACACCGGGGAGCTGTTTTTT. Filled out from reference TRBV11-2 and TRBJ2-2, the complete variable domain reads EAGVAQSPRYKIIEKRQSVAFWCNPISGHATLYWYQQILGQGPKLLIQFQNNGVVDDSQLPKDRFSAERLKGVDSTLKIQPAKLEDSAVYLCASSLTRYTGELFFGEGSRLTVL.

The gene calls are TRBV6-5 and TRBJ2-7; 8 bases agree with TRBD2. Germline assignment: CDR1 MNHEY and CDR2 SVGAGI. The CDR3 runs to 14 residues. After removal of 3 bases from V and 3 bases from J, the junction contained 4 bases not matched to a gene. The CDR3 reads CASSYRTSNYEQYF. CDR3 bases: TGTGCCAGCAGTTATCGGACTAGCAACTACGAGCAGTACTTC.

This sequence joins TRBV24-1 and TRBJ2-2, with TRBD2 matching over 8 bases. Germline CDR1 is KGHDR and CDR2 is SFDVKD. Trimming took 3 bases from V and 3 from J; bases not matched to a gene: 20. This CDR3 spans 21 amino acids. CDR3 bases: TGTGCCACCAGTGATGGCGCCGCCCAAGGGACGGGAGGGAGGCACACCGGGGAGCTGTTTTTT. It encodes CATSDGAAQGTGGRHTGELFF.

The CDR3 region has the DNA TGTGCCATCAGTGAGTCGGGAGGTCGGTCCTACAATGAGCAGTTCTTC. It codes for CAISESGGRSYNEQFF. The chain recombines TRBV10-3 with TRBJ2-1; D may be TRBD2 (6 bases). Trimming left V 0 bases short and J 1 base short, with 10 bases between. The germline V gene encodes CDR1 ENHRY and CDR2 SYGVKD. The CDR3 has 16 amino acids.

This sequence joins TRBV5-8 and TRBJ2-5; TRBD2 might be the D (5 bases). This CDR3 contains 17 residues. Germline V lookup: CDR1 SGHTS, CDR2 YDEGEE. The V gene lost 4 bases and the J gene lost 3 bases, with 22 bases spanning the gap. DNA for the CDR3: TGTGCCAGCAGCCGTAGACTGGACTTGATTAGCGAAGAGACCCAGTACTTC. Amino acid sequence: CASSRRLDLISEETQYF.

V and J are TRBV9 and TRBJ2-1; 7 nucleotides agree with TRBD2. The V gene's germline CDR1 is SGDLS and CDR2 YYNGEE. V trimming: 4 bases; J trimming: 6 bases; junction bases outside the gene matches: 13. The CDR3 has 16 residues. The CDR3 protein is CASSPPTSVRGNEQFF. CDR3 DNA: TGTGCCAGCAGCCCACCAACTAGCGTAAGGGGCAATGAGCAGTTCTTC.

The CDR3 DNA follows: TGTGCCAGCAGCCAAGATGTAGCGGGAGGGCCAGGGAATTACGAGCAGTACTTC. This sequence encodes CASSQDVAGGPGNYEQYF. The V and J genes are TRBV4-2 and TRBJ2-7, with 11 positions matching TRBD2. Germline V CDR1 and CDR2: LGHNA, YNFKEQ. J lost 4 bases, V lost 0 bases, and 11 bases had no gene match. The CDR3 sequence is 18 residues long.

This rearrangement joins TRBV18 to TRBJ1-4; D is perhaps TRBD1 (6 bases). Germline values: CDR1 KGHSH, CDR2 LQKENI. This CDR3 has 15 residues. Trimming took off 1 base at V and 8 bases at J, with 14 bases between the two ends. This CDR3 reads CASSPRQAPEEKLFF. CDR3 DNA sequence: TGTGCCAGCTCACCACGACAGGCTCCGGAGGAAAAACTGTTTTTT.

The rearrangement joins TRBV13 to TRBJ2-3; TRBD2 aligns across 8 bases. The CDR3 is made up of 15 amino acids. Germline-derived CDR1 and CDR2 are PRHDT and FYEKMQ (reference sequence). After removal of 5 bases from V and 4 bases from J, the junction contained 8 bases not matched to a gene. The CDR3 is CASSRRSGGADTQYF. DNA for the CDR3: TGTGCCAGCAGCCGACGCAGCGGGGGTGCAGATACGCAGTATTTT.